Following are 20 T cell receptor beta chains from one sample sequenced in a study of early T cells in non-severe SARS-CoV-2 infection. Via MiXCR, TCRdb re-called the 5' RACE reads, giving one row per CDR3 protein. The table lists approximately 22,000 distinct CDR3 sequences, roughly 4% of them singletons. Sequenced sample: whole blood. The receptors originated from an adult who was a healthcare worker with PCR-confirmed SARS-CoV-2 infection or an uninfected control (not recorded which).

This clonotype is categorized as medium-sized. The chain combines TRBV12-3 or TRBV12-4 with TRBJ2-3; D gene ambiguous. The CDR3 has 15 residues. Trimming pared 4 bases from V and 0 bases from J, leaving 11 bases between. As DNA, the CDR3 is TGTGCCAGCAGTTGGGCAGCAACTAGCACAGATACGCAGTATTTT. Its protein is CASSWAATSTDTQYF.

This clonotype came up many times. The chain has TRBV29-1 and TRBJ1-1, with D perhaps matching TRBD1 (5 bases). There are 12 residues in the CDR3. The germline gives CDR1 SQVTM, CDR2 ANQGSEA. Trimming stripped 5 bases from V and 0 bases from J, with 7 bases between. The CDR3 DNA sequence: TGCAGCGTTCAGGGAATGAACACTGAAGCTTTCTTT. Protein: CSVQGMNTEAFF.

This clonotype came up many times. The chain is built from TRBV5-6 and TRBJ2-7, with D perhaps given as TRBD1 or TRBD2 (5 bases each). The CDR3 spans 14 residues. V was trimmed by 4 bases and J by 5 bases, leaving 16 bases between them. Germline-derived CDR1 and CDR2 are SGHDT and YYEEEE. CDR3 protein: CASSPGQIGNEQYF. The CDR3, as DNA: TGTGCCAGCAGCCCAGGGCAAATCGGGAACGAGCAGTACTTC.

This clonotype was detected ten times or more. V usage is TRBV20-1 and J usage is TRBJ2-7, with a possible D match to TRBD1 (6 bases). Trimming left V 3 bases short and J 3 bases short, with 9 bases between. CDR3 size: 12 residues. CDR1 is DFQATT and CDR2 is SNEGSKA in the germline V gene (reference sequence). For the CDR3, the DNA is TGCAGTGCTAGGCCGGGACACTACGAGCAGTACTTC. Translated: CSARPGHYEQYF.

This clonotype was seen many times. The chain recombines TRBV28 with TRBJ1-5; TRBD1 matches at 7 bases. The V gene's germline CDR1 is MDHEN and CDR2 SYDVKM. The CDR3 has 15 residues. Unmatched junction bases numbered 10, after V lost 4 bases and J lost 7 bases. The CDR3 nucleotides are TGTGCCAGCAGTTCGACAGGGTTCGGAAAACAGCCCCAGCATTTT. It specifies CASSSTGFGKQPQHF.

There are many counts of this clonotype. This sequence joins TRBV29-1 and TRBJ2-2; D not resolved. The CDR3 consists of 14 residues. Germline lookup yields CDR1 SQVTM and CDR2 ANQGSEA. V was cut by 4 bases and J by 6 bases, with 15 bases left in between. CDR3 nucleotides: TGCAGCGTTGGTGGGGTAGCCCAACCCGGGGAGCTGTTTTTT. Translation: CSVGGVAQPGELFF.

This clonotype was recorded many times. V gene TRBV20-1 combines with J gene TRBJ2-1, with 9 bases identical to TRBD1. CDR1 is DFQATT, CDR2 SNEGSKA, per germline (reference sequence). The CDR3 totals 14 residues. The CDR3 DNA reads TGCAGCCCTAGAGGGGACAGGGAGTTCGATGAGCAGTTCTTC. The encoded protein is CSPRGDREFDEQFF.

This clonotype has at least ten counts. CDR3 in amino acids: CASSRQGSNQPQHF. In DNA, the CDR3 is TGTGCCAGCAGTCGACAGGGCTCCAATCAGCCCCAGCATTTT. This chain connects TRBV12-3 or TRBV12-4 to TRBJ1-5; 7 bases are shared with TRBD1. This CDR3 has 14 amino acids. V was clipped by 5 bases and J by 3 bases; unmatched bases: 4.

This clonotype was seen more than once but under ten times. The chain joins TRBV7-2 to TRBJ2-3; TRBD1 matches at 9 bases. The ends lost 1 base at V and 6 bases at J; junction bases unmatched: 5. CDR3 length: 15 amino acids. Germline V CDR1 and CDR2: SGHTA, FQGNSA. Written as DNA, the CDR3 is TGTGCCAGCAGCTTAGTACAGGGGGCAGGGGATACGCAGTATTTT. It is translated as CASSLVQGAGDTQYF.

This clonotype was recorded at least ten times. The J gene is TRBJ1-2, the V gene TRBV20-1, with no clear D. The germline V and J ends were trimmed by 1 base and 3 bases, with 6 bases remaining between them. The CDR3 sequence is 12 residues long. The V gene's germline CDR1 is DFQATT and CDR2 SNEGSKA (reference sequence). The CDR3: CSARAADYGYTF. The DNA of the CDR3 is TGCAGTGCTAGAGCGGCAGACTATGGCTACACCTTC.

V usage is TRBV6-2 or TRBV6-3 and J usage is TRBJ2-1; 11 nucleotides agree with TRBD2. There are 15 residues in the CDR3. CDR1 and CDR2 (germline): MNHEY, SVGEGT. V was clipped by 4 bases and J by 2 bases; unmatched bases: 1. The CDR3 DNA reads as TGTGCCAGCAGTTTGGGACTAGCGGCCTACAATGAGCAGTTCTTC. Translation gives CASSLGLAAYNEQFF.

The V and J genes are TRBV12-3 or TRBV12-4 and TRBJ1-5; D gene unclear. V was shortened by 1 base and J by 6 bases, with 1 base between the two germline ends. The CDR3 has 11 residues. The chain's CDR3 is CASSLGQPQHF. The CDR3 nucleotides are TGTGCCAGCAGTTTAGGTCAGCCCCAGCATTTT.

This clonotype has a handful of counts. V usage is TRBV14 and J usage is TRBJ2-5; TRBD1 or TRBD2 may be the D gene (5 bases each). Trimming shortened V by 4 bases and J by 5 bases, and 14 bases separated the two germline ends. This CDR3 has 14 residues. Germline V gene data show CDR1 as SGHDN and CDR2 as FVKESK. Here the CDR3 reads CASSPLSGAETQYF. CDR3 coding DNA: TGTGCCAGCAGCCCTCTATCCGGGGCGGAGACCCAGTACTTC.

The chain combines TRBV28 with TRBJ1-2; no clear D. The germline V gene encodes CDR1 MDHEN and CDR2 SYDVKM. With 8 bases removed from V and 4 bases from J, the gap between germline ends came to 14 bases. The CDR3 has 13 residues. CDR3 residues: CASSPGQVYGYTF. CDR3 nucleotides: TGTGCCAGCTCCCCTGGTCAGGTCTATGGCTACACCTTC.

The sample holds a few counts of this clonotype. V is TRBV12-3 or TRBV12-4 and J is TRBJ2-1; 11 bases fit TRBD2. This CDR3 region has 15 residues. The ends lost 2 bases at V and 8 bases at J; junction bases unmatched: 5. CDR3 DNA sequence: TGTGCCAGCAGTTTACGACTAGCGGGGAGGGATGAGCAGTTCTTC. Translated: CASSLRLAGRDEQFF.

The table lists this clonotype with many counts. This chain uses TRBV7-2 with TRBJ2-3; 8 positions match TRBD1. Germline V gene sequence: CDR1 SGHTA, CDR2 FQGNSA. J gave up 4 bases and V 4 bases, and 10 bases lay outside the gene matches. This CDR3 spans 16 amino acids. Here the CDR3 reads CASSSGTRGLADTQYF. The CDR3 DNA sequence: TGTGCCAGCAGCTCGGGGACCAGGGGGCTCGCAGATACGCAGTATTTT.

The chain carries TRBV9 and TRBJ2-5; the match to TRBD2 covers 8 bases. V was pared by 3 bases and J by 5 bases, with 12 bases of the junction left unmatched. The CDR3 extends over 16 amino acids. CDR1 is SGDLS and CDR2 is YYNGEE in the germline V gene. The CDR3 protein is CASSAQSGRGAETQYF. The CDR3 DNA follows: TGTGCCAGCAGCGCGCAGAGCGGGAGAGGGGCGGAGACCCAGTACTTC. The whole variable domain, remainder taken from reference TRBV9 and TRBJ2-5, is DSGVTQTPKHLITATGQRVTLRCSPRSGDLSVYWYQQSLDQGLQFLIQYYNGEERAKGNILERFSAQQFPDLHSELNLSSLELGDSALYFCASSAQSGRGAETQYFGPGTRLLVL.

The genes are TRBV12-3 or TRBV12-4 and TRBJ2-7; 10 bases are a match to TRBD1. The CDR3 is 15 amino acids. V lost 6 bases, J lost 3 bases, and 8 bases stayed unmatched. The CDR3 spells CASRESGTGVYEQYF. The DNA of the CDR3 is TGTGCCAGCAGGGAATCCGGGACAGGGGTCTACGAGCAGTACTTC.

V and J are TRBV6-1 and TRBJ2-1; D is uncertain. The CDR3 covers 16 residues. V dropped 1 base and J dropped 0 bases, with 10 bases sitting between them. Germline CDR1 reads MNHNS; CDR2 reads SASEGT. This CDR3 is CASSEVGPSSYNEQFF. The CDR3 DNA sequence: TGTGCCAGCAGTGAAGTAGGCCCTAGCTCCTACAATGAGCAGTTCTTC.

CDR3: CASSYRKGAEAFF. The CDR3 DNA reads as TGTGCCAGCAGTTACAGGAAAGGGGCTGAAGCTTTCTTT. The genes are TRBV6-2 or TRBV6-3 and TRBJ1-1; tentatively, D is TRBD1 (5 bases). Germline CDR1 MNHEY, CDR2 SVGEGT. V lost 2 bases and J 6 bases, leaving 10 bases between the germline ends. The CDR3 is 13 residues long.